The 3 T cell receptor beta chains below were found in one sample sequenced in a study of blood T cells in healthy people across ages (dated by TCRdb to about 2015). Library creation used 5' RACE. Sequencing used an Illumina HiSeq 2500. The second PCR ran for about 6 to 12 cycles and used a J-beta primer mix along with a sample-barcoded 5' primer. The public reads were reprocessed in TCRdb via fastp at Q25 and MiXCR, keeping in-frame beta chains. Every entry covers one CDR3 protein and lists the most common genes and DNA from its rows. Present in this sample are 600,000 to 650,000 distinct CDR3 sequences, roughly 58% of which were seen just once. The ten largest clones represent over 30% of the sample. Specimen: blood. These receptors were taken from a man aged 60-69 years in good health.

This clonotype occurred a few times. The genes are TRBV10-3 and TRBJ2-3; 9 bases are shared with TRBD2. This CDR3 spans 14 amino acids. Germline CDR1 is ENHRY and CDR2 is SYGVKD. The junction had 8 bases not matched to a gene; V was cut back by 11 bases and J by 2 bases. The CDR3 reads CAARAGGLTDTQYF. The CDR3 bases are TGTGCCGCTAGAGCGGGGGGACTCACAGATACGCAGTATTTT.

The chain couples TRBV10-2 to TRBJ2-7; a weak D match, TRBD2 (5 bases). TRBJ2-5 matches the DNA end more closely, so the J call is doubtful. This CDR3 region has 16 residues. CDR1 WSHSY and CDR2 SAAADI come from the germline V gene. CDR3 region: CASSESEANQEETQYF. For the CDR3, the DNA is TGCGCCAGCAGTGAGTCGGAGGCAAATCAAGAAGAGACCCAGTACTTC.

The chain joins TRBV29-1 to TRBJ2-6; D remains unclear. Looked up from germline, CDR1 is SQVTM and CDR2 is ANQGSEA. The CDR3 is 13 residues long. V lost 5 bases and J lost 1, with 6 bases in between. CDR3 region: CSVYYSGANVLTF. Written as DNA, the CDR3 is TGCAGCGTTTACTATTCTGGGGCCAACGTCCTGACTTTC.